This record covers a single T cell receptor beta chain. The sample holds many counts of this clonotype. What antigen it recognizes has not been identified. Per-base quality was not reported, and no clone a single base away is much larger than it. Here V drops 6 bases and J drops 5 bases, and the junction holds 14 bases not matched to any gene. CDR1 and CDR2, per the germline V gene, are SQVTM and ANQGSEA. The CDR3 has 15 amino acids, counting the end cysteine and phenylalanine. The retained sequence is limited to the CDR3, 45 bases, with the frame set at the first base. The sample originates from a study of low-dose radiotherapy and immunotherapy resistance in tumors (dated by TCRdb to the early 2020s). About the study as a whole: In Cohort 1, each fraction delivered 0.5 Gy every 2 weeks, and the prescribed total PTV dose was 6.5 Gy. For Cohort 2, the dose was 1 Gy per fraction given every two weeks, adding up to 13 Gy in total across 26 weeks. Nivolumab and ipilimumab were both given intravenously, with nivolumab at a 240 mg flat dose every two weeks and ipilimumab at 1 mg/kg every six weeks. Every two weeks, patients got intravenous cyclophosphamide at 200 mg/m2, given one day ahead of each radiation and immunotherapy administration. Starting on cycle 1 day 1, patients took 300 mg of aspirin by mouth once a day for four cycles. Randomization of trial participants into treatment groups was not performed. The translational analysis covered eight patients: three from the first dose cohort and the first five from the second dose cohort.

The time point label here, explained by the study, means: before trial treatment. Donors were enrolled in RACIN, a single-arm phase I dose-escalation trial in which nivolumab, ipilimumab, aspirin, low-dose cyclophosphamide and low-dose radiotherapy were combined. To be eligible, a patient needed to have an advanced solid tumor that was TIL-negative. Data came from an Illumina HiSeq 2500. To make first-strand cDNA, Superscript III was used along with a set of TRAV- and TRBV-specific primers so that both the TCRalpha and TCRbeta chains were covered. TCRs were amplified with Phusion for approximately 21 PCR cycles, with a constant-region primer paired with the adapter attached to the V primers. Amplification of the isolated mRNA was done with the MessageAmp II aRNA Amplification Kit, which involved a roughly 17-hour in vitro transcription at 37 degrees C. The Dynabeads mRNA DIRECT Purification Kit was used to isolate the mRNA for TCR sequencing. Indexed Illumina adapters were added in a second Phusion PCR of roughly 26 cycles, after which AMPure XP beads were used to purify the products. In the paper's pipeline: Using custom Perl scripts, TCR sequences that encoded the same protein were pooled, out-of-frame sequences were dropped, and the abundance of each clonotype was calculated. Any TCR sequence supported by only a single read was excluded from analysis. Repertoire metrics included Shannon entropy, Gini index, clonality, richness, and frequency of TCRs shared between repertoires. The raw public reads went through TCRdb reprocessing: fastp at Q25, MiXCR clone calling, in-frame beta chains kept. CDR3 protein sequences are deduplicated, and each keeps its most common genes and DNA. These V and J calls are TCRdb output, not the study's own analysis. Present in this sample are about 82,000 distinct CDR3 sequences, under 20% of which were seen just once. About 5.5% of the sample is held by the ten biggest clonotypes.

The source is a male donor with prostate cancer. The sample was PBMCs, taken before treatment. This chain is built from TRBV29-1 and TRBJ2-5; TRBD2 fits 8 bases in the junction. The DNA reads TGCAGCGTGAGGATAGGCGGGGGGCCAGGGGAGACCCAGTACTTC. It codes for CSVRIGGGPGETQYF. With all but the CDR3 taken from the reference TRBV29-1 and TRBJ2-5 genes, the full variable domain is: SAVISQKPSRDICQRGTSLTIQCQVDSQVTMMFWYRQQPGQSLTLIATANQGSEATYESGFVIDKFPISRPNLTFSTLTVSNMSPEDSSIYLCSVRIGGGPGETQYFGPGTRLLVL.